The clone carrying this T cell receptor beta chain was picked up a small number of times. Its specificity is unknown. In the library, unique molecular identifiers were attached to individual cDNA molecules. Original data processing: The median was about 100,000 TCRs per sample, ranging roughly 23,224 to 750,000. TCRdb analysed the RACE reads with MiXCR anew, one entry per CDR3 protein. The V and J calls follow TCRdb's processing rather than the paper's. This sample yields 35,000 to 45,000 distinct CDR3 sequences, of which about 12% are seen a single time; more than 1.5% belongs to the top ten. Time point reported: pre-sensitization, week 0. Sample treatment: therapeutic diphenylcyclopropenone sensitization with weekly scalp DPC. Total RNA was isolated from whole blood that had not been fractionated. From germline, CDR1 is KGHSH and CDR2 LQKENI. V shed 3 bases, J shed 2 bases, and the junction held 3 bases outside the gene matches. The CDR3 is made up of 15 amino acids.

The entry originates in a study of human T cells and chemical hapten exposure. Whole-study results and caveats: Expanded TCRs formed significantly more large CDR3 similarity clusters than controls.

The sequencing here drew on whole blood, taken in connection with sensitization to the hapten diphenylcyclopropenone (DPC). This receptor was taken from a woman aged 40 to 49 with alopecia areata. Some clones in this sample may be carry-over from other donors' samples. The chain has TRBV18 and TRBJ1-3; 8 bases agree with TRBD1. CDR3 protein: CASSPDRAPGNTIYF. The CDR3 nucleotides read TGTGCCAGCTCACCGGACAGGGCCCCTGGAAACACCATATATTTT.